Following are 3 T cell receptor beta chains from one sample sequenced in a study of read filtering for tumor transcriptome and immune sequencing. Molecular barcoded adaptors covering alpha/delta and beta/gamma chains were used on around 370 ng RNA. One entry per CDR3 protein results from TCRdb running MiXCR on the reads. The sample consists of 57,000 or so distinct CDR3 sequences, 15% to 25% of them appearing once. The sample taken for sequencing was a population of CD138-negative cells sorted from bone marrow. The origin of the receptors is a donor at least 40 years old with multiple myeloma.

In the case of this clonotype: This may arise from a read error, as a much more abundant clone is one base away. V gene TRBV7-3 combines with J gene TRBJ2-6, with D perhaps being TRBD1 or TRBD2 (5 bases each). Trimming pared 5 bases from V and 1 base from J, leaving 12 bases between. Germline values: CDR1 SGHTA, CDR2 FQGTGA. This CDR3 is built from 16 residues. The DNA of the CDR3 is TGTGCCAGCAGCGAGGGGTATGGGTCTGGGGCCAACGTCCTGACTTTC. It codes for CASSEGYGSGANVLTF.

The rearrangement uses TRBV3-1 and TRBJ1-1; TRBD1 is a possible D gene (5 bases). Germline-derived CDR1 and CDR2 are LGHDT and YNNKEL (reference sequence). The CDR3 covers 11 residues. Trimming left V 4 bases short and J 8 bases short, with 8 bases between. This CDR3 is CASSRGGEAFF. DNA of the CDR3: TGTGCCAGCAGCCGTGGGGGGGAAGCTTTCTTT.

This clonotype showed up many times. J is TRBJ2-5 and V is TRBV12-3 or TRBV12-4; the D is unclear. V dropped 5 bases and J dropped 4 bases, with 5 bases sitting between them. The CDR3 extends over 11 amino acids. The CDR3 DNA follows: TGTGCCAGCAGTCTGGGAGAGACCCAGTACTTC. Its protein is CASSLGETQYF.